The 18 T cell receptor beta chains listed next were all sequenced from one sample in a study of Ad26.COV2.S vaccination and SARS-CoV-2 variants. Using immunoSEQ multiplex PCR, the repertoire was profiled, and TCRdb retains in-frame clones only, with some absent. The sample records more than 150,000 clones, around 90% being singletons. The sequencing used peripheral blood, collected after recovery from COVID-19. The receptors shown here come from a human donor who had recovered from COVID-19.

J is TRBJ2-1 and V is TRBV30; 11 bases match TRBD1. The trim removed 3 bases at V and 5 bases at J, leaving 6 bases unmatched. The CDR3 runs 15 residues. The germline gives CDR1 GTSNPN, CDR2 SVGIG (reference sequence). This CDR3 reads CAWRSGQGGHNEQFF. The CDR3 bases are TGTGCCTGGAGGTCGGGACAGGGGGGACACAATGAGCAGTTCTTC.

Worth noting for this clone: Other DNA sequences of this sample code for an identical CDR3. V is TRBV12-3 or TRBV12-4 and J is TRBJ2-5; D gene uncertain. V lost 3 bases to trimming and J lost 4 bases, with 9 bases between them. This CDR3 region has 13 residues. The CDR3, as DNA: TGTGCCAGCAGTTTGTCCCCTGTAGAGACCCAGTACTTC. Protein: CASSLSPVETQYF.

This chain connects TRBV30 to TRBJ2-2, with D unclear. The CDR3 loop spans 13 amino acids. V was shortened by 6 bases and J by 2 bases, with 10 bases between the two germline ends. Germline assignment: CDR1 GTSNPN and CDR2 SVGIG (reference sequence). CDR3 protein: CACLIINTGELFF. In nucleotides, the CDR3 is TGTGCCTGCCTTATTATAAACACCGGGGAGCTGTTTTTT.

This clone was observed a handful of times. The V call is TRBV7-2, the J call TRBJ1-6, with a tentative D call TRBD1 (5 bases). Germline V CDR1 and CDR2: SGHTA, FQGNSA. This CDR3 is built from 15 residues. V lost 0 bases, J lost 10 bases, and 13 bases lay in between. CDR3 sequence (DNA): TGTGCCAGCAGCTTAGCCCAGGGATTAAAGTCACCCCTCCACTTT. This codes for CASSLAQGLKSPLHF.

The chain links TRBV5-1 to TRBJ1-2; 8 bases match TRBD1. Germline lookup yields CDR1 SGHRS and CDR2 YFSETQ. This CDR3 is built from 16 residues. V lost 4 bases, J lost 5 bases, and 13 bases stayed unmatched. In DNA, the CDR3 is TGCGCCAGCAGCACGCGGACAGGGCCCCTTTTATATGGCTACACCTTC. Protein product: CASSTRTGPLLYGYTF.

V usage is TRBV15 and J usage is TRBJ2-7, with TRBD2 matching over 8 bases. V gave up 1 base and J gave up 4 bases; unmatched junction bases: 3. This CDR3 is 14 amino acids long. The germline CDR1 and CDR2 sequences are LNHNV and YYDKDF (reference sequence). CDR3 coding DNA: TGTGCCACCAGCAGAGCGGGGGGGGCTTACGAGCAGTACTTC. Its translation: CATSRAGGAYEQYF.

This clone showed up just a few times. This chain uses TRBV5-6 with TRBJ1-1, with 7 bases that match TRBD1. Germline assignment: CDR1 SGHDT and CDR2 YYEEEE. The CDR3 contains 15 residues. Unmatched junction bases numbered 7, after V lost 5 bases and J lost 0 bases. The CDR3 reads CASRVNRGVNTEAFF. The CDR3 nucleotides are TGTGCCAGCAGAGTCAACAGGGGCGTGAACACTGAAGCTTTCTTT. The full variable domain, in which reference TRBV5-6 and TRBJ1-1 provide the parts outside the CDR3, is DAGVTQSPTHLIKTRGQQVTLRCSPKSGHDTVSWYQQALGQGPQFIFQYYEEEERQRGNFPDRFSGHQFPNYSSELNVNALLLGDSALYLCASRVNRGVNTEAFFGQGTRLTVV.

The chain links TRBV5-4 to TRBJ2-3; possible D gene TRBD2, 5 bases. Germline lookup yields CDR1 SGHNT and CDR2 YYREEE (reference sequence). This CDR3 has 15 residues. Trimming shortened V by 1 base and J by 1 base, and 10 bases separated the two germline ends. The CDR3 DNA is TGTGCCAGCAGCTTGCGTAGCGTCCGCACAGATACGCAGTATTTT. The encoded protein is CASSLRSVRTDTQYF.

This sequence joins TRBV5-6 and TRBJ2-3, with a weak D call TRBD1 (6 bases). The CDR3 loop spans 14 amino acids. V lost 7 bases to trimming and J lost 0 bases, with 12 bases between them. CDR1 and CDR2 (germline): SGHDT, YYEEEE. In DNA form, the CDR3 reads TGTGCCAGCCGGACAGTTCTTAGCACAGATACGCAGTATTTT. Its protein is CASRTVLSTDTQYF.

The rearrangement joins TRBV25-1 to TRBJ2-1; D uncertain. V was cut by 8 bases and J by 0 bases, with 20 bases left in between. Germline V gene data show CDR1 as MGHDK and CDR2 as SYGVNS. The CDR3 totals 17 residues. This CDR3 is CASEKVPAQSSYNEQFF. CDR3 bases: TGTGCCAGCGAGAAGGTCCCAGCGCAAAGCTCCTACAATGAGCAGTTCTTC.

DNA for the CDR3: TGTGCCAGCAGCACCCGGACTAGCGGGGGCCCGGGGCGGCAGTTCTTC. Amino acids: CASSTRTSGGPGRQFF. The V gene is TRBV7-2, the J gene TRBJ2-1; 13 bases line up with TRBD2. Germline trimming cut 5 bases from V and 12 bases from J; bases unmatched to any gene: 13. The CDR3 is made up of 16 amino acids. Germline V gives CDR1 SGHTA, CDR2 FQGNSA.

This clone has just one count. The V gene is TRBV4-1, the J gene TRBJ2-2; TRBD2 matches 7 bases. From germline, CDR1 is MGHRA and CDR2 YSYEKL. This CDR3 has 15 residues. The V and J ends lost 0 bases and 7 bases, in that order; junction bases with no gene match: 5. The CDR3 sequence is CASSQDVTGGGELFF. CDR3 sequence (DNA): TGCGCCAGCAGCCAAGATGTTACGGGGGGCGGGGAGCTGTTTTTT.

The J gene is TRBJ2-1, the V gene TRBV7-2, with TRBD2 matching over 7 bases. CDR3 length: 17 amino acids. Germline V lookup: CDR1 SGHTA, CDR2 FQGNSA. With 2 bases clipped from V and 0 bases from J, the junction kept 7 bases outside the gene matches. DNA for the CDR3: TGTGCCAGCAGCTTAAGGCAAGCGGGGAGCTCCTACAATGAGCAGTTCTTC. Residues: CASSLRQAGSSYNEQFF.

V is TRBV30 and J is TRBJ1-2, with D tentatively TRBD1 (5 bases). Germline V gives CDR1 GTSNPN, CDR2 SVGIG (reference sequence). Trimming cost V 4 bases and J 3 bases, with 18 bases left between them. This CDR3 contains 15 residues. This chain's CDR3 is CAWNGRDGKDYGYTF. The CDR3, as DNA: TGTGCCTGGAATGGTAGGGACGGGAAGGACTATGGCTACACCTTC.

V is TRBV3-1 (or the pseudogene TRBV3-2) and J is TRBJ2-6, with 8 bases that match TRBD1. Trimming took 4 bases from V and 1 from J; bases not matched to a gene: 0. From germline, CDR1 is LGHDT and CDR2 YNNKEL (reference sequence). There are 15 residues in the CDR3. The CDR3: CASSRDRSGANVLTF. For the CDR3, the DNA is TGTGCCAGCAGCCGGGACAGGTCTGGGGCCAACGTCCTGACTTTC.

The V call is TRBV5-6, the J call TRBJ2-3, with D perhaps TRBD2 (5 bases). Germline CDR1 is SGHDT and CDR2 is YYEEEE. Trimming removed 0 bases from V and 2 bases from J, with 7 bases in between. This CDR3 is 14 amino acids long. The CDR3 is CASSLGGHTDTQYF. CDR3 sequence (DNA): TGTGCCAGCAGCTTGGGAGGGCACACAGATACGCAGTATTTT.

CDR3 protein: CATSRGLGLANPNEQFF. The CDR3, as DNA: TGTGCCACCAGCAGAGGCCTGGGACTAGCGAATCCCAATGAGCAGTTCTTC. This chain links TRBV15 with TRBJ2-1; 10 positions agree with TRBD2. CDR1 is LNHNV and CDR2 is YYDKDF in the germline V gene (reference sequence). CDR3 length: 17 amino acids. J gave up 6 bases and V 1 base, and 9 bases lay outside the gene matches.

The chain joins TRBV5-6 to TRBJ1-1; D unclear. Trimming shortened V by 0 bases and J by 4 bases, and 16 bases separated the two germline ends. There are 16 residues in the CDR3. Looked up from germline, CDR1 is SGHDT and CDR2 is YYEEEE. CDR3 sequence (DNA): TGTGCCAGCAGCTTGGGACGGACTGCCTGGGGCACTGAAGCTTTCTTT. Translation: CASSLGRTAWGTEAFF. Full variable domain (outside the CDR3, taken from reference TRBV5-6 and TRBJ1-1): DAGVTQSPTHLIKTRGQQVTLRCSPKSGHDTVSWYQQALGQGPQFIFQYYEEEERQRGNFPDRFSGHQFPNYSSELNVNALLLGDSALYLCASSLGRTAWGTEAFFGQGTRLTVV.